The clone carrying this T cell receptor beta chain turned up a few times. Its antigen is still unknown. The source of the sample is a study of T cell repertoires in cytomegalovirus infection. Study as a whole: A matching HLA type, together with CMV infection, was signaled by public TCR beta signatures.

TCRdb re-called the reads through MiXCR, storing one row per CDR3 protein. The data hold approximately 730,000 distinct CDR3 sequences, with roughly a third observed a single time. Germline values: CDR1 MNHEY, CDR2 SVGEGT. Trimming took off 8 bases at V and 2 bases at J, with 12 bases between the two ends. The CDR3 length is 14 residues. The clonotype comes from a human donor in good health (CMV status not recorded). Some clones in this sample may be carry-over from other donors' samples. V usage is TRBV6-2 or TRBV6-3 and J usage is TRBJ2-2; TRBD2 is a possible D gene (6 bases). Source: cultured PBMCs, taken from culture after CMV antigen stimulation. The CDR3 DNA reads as TGTGCCAGCCAAATGACTAGTAACACCGGGGAGCTGTTTTTT. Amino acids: CASQMTSNTGELFF.